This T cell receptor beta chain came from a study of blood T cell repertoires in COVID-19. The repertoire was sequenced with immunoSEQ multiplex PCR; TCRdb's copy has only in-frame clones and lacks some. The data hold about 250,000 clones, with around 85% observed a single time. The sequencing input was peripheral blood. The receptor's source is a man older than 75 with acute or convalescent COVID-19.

The CDR3 spells CASRGQGIGWANVLTF. The DNA for the CDR3 is TGTGCCAGCAGAGGACAGGGGATAGGGTGGGCCAACGTCCTGACTTTC. J is TRBJ2-6 and V is TRBV25-1; 9 bases fit TRBD1. The CDR3 runs to 16 residues. Trimming cost V 6 bases and J 5 bases; bases outside gene matches: 8. The germline CDR1 and CDR2 sequences are MGHDK and SYGVNS.